These 18 T cell receptor beta chains came from one sample sequenced in a study of blood T cell repertoires in COVID-19. Measured with immunoSEQ multiplex PCR; TCRdb has only the in-frame clones, and not every one. The sample holds approximately 200,000 clones; roughly 80% are singletons and the top ten take 4.5% to 5.5%. Sequences were obtained from peripheral blood. The source of these receptors is a woman aged 25 to 39 with acute or convalescent COVID-19.

The genes are TRBV19 and TRBJ1-1; 8 bases map to TRBD1. In germline, CDR1 is LNHDA, CDR2 SQIVND (reference sequence). The CDR3 covers 15 residues. V shed 4 bases and J 6 bases; nucleotides not matched to a gene: 10. The CDR3 sequence: CASSTRQGNIPEAFF. CDR3 sequence (DNA): TGTGCCAGTAGTACTCGACAGGGGAACATTCCTGAAGCTTTCTTT.

This chain joins TRBV7-2 and TRBJ2-5; TRBD2 agrees at 13 bases. The germline V gene encodes CDR1 SGHTA and CDR2 FQGNSA. The CDR3 extends over 17 amino acids. V lost 5 bases to trimming and J lost 5 bases; unmatched junction nucleotides: 11. CDR3 in amino acids: CASSPELAGGPFETQYF. For the CDR3, the DNA is TGTGCCAGCAGCCCCGAACTAGCGGGGGGGCCTTTTGAGACCCAGTACTTC.

This sequence joins TRBV3-1 (or the pseudogene TRBV3-2) and TRBJ1-2; TRBD1 is a possible D gene (6 bases). Germline V lookup: CDR1 LGHDT, CDR2 YNNKEL (reference sequence). This CDR3 region has 15 residues. Trimming pared 7 bases from V and 8 bases from J, leaving 23 bases between. CDR3 in DNA: TGTGCCAGCACCCTTGGGACTAGCAGGGGCAACGGCTACACCTTC. As protein: CASTLGTSRGNGYTF.

The V and J genes are TRBV5-4 and TRBJ2-1, with a weak D call TRBD2 (5 bases). V lost 3 bases, J lost 0 bases, and 7 bases lay in between. There are 14 residues in the CDR3. Germline V gene data show CDR1 as SGHNT and CDR2 as YYREEE (reference sequence). DNA for the CDR3: TGTGCCAGCAGCTCGGACTTCTCCTACAATGAGCAGTTCTTC. This encodes CASSSDFSYNEQFF.

The chain has TRBV28 and TRBJ2-7, with D uncertain. The germline gives CDR1 MDHEN, CDR2 SYDVKM. The V and J ends lost 6 bases and 2 bases respectively, with 5 bases between them. The CDR3 consists of 11 residues. The CDR3 DNA reads as TGTGCCAGCAGCCCCGCCTACGAGCAGTACTTC. It encodes CASSPAYEQYF.

This chain links TRBV7-8 with TRBJ1-3; D remains unclear. Trimming pared 1 base from V and 0 bases from J, leaving 10 bases between. This CDR3 is 16 amino acids long. Looked up from germline, CDR1 is SGHVS and CDR2 is FQNEAQ. In DNA, the CDR3 is TGTGCCAGCAGCTTAGAAGTCGGGAACTCTGGAAACACCATATATTTT. As protein: CASSLEVGNSGNTIYF.

The V call is TRBV6-5, the J call TRBJ1-4; TRBD1 matches 7 bases. Germline-derived CDR1 and CDR2 are MNHEY and SVGAGI. The CDR3 has 14 residues. The J segment lost 7 bases and the V segment lost 3 bases, leaving 5 bases of the junction unmatched. The CDR3 coding sequence is TGTGCCAGCAGTTATGACAGGGCGGGTGAAAAACTGTTTTTT. It codes for CASSYDRAGEKLFF.

The chain joins TRBV7-6 to TRBJ1-5; 11 bases align to TRBD1. Per germline, CDR1 SGHVS and CDR2 FNYEAQ. The CDR3 extends over 20 amino acids. Trimming removed 4 bases from V and 2 bases from J; junction bases left unmatched: 16. As DNA, the CDR3 is TGTGCCAGCAGCTCTCACCGGGACAGGGGGGGGCAATTAGGCAATCAGCCCCAGCATTTT. Its protein is CASSSHRDRGGQLGNQPQHF.

V gene TRBV6-5 combines with J gene TRBJ2-4; D is ambiguous. V was cut by 6 bases and J by 0 bases, with 9 bases left in between. Germline CDR1 and CDR2: MNHEY and SVGAGI. There are 14 residues in the CDR3. The CDR3 sequence: CASSTTGAKNIQYF. The CDR3 DNA reads as TGTGCCAGCAGCACCACCGGAGCCAAAAACATTCAGTACTTC.

The rearrangement uses TRBV7-2 and TRBJ2-4, with TRBD2 matching 16 bases. Germline V gene sequence: CDR1 SGHTA, CDR2 FQGNSA. V dropped 5 bases and J dropped 1; count of bases not matched to a gene: 8. CDR3 length: 19 amino acids. CDR3 nucleotide sequence: TGTGCCAGCAGCCCCGGGACTAGCGGGGGGGTAGGGGCCAAAAACATTCAGTACTTC. Translation gives CASSPGTSGGVGAKNIQYF. Combining the CDR3 with reference TRBV7-2 and TRBJ2-4 gives the whole variable domain GAGVSQSPSNKVTEKGKDVELRCDPISGHTALYWYRQSLGQGLEFLIYFQGNSAPDKSGLPSDRFSAERTGGSVSTLTIQRTQQEDSAVYLCASSPGTSGGVGAKNIQYFGAGTRLSVL.

V usage is TRBV19 and J usage is TRBJ1-3, with TRBD1 as a possible D gene (6 bases). Germline values: CDR1 LNHDA, CDR2 SQIVND (reference sequence). The CDR3 extends over 16 amino acids. V gave up 4 bases and J gave up 0 bases, with 13 bases separating them. This CDR3 reads CASSTRGGLSGNTIYF. In DNA form, the CDR3 reads TGTGCCAGTAGTACGCGGGGGGGCCTCTCTGGAAACACCATATATTTT.

The table lists this clone with a count of one. One end of the junction does not line up with germline, which may come from a read error. The rearrangement joins TRBV9 to TRBJ2-5; TRBD2 agrees at 7 bases. This CDR3 is built from 12 residues. Looked up from germline, CDR1 is SGDLS and CDR2 is YYNGEE. CDR3 in DNA: TGTGCCAGCAGCCCCCGGGGGGAGACACAGTACTTC. Its translation is CASSPRGETQYF.

V gene TRBV5-1 combines with J gene TRBJ2-1; possible D gene TRBD1, 5 bases. Trimming pared 0 bases from V and 0 bases from J, leaving 10 bases between. The CDR3 runs 16 residues. Germline values: CDR1 SGHRS, CDR2 YFSETQ. This chain's CDR3 is CASSLGGASSYNEQFF. In nucleotides, the CDR3 is TGCGCCAGCAGCTTGGGGGGCGCCAGCTCCTACAATGAGCAGTTCTTC.

The V call is TRBV30, the J call TRBJ1-2; 8 bases agree with TRBD1. CDR3 length: 14 amino acids. CDR1 and CDR2 from the germline V gene are GTSNPN and SVGIG (reference sequence). Trimming at V came to 2 bases and at J to 4 bases, leaving 6 bases not matched to a gene. The CDR3 sequence is CAWSRTGKGYGYTF. CDR3 sequence (DNA): TGTGCCTGGAGTAGGACAGGGAAGGGCTATGGCTACACCTTC.

This clone was seen a single time. The chain is built from TRBV28 and TRBJ1-1; D not certain. The CDR3 contains 13 residues. Germline V gives CDR1 MDHEN, CDR2 SYDVKM. With 3 bases removed from V and 5 bases from J, the gap between germline ends came to 10 bases. The CDR3, as DNA: TGTGCCAGCAGTTTGCGGCGTGGAACTGAAGCTTTCTTT. Encoded protein: CASSLRRGTEAFF.

The chain has TRBV18 and TRBJ1-5, with a possible D match to TRBD1 (6 bases). The germline V and J ends were trimmed by 0 bases and 6 bases, with 9 bases remaining between them. The CDR3 extends over 14 amino acids. Germline values: CDR1 KGHSH, CDR2 LQKENI. This CDR3 reads CASSPPGAGQPQHF. CDR3 in DNA: TGTGCCAGCTCACCACCGGGGGCGGGTCAGCCCCAGCATTTT.

This sequence joins TRBV6-5 and TRBJ2-5, with TRBD2 identical over 7 bases. V gave up 0 bases and J gave up 7 bases; unmatched junction bases: 8. The CDR3 loop spans 15 amino acids. The V gene's germline CDR1 is MNHEY and CDR2 SVGAGI. The CDR3 spells CASSYSRERFGTQYF. The CDR3 DNA reads TGTGCCAGCAGTTACTCGCGGGAGAGGTTCGGGACCCAGTACTTC.

The gene calls are TRBV19 and TRBJ2-7; 7 nucleotides agree with TRBD1. The CDR3 contains 12 residues. Germline V CDR1 and CDR2: LNHDA, SQIVND (reference sequence). V lost 4 bases and J lost 6; bases outside the gene matches: 3. The CDR3 bases are TGTGCCAGTAGTAGAGACAGGGTCGAGCAGTACTTC. It encodes CASSRDRVEQYF.